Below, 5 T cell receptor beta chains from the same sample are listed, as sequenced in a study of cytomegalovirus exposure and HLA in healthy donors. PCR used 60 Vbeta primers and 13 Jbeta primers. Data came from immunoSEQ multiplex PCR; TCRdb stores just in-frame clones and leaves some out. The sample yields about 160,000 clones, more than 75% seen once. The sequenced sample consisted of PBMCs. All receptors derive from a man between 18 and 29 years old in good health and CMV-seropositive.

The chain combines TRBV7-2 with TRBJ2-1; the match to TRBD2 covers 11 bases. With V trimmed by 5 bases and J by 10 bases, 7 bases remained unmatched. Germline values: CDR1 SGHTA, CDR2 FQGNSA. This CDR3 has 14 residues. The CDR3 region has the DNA TGTGCCAGCAGCGTATATACTAGCGGGGGCGAGCAGTTCTTC. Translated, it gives CASSVYTSGGEQFF.

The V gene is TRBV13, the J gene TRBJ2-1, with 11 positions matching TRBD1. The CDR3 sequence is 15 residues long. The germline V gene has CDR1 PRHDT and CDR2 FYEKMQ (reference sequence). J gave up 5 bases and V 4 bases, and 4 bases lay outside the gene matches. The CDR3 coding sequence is TGTGCCAGCAGCTCGGGACAGGGGGTCCACAATGAGCAGTTCTTC. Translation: CASSSGQGVHNEQFF.

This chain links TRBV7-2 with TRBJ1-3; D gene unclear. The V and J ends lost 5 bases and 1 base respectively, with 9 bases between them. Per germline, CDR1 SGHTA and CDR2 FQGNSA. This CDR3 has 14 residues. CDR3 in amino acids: CASSRGSSGNTIYF. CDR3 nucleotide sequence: TGTGCCAGCAGCCGCGGGTCTTCTGGAAACACCATATATTTT. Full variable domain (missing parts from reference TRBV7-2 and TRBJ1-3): GAGVSQSPSNKVTEKGKDVELRCDPISGHTALYWYRQSLGQGLEFLIYFQGNSAPDKSGLPSDRFSAERTGGSVSTLTIQRTQQEDSAVYLCASSRGSSGNTIYFGEGSWLTVV.

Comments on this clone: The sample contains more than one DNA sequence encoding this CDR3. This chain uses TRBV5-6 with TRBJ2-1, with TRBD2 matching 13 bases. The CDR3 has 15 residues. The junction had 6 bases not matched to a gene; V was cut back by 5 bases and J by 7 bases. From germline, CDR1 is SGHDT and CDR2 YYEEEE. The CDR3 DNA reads TGTGCCAGCAGGGAACTAGCGGGAGGGCCGAATGAGCAGTTCTTC. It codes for CASRELAGGPNEQFF.

DNA for the CDR3: TGTGCCAGCAGTCCAGAAAGCGTGAACACCATATATTTT. Encoded protein: CASSPESVNTIYF. The rearrangement joins TRBV6-6 to TRBJ1-3; no firm D call. Germline CDR1 MNHNY, CDR2 SVGAGI (reference sequence). With 5 bases removed from V and 7 bases from J, the gap between germline ends came to 12 bases. The CDR3 is made up of 13 amino acids.